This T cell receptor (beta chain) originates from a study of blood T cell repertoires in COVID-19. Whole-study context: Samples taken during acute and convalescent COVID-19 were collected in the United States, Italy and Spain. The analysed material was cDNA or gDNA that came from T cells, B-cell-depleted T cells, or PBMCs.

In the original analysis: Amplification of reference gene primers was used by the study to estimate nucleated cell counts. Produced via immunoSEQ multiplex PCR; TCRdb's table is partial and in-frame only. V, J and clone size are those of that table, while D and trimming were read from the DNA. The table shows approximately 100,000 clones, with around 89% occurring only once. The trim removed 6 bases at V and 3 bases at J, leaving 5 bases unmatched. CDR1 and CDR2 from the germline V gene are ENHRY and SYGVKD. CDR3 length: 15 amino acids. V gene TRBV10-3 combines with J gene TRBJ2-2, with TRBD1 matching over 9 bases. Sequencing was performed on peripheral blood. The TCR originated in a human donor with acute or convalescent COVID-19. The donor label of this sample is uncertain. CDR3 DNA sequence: TGTGCCATCAGGGACAGGGGCGGAGACACCGGGGAGCTGTTTTTT. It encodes CAIRDRGGDTGELFF.